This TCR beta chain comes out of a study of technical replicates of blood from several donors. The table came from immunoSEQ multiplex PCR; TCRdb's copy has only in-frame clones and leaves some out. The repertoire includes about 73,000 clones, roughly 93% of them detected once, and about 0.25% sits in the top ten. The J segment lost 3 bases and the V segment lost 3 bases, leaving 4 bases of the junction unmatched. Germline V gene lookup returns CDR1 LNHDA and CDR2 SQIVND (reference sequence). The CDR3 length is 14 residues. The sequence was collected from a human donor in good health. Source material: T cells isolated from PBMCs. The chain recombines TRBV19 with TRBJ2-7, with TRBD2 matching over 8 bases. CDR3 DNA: TGTGCCAGTAGTATCGTCGGGGGGGGCTACGAGCAGTACTTC. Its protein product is CASSIVGGGYEQYF. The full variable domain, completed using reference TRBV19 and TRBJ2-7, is DGGITQSPKYLFRKEGQNVTLSCEQNLNHDAMYWYRQDPGQGLRLIYYSQIVNDFQKGDIAEGYSVSREKKESFPLTVTSAQKNPTAFYLCASSIVGGGYEQYFGPGTRLTVT.